This section outlines one TCR beta chain sequence together with its context. This specimen belongs to a study of blood T cells in healthy people across ages. Then a second PCR, running about 7 to 11 cycles, was carried out with a sample-barcoded 5' primer and a J-beta primer mix. TCRdb analysed the 5' RACE reads with MiXCR anew, one entry per CDR3 protein. The sample lists roughly 800,000 distinct CDR3 sequences; less than 70% were seen once. CDR3 length: 12 amino acids. The V and J ends lost 7 bases and 14 bases respectively, with 20 bases between them. Germline lookup yields CDR1 SGHTS and CDR2 YDEGEE.

The origin of this receptor is an elderly man in good health. What was sequenced was blood. This chain links TRBV5-8 with TRBJ2-3; maybe TRBD1 (5 bases). The CDR3 DNA reads as TGTGCCAGCGCCCCCCCGACAGTATACGCGTATTTT. Translating gives CASAPPTVYAYF.